The next 9 T cell receptor beta chains were all read from a single sample in a study of CD8 T cells in Susac syndrome. RNA, at about 0.45 to 1 ug, was reverse transcribed with random hexamers. MiXCR, run by TCRdb on the immunoSEQ multiplex PCR reads, gives a single entry per CDR3 protein. This table holds some 140,000 distinct CDR3 sequences, about 90% found once. The sequencing input was CD8+ T cells from PBMCs. All receptors derive from a human donor with multiple sclerosis.

This rearrangement joins TRBV3-1 to TRBJ2-1, with D perhaps being TRBD1 or TRBD2 (5 bases each). Trimming left V 4 bases short and J 5 bases short, with 21 bases between. This CDR3 contains 17 residues. CDR1 LGHDT and CDR2 YNNKEL come from the germline V gene (reference sequence). In DNA, the CDR3 is TGTGCCAGCAGCCCAGGTGGGCCCCGTTTGGGGGACAATGAGCAGTTCTTC. As protein: CASSPGGPRLGDNEQFF.

The chain combines TRBV4-1 with TRBJ2-5; tentative D call: TRBD2 (6 bases). The CDR3 covers 14 residues. V dropped 4 bases and J dropped 1 base, with 10 bases sitting between them. Germline lookup yields CDR1 MGHRA and CDR2 YSYEKL. The CDR3 DNA is TGCGCCAGCAGCCCTCGGGAGTCCCAAGAGACCCAGTACTTC. Amino acids: CASSPRESQETQYF.

The chain recombines TRBV12-3 or TRBV12-4 with TRBJ2-3; TRBD2 matches 7 bases. The CDR3 is made up of 16 amino acids. J lost 5 bases, V lost 2 bases, and 10 bases had no gene match. The CDR3 spells CASSLIGAGVKDTQYF. Here the CDR3 DNA reads TGTGCCAGCAGTTTAATTGGGGCGGGAGTGAAAGATACGCAGTATTTT.

V and J are TRBV4-1 and TRBJ2-1; D may match TRBD1 or TRBD2 (5 bases each). Germline lookup yields CDR1 MGHRA and CDR2 YSYEKL. This CDR3 region has 14 residues. Trimming stripped 4 bases from V and 6 bases from J, with 13 bases between. In DNA form, the CDR3 reads TGCGCCAGCAGCCCCCCGGGGCTTGTCAATGAGCAGTTCTTC. Protein: CASSPPGLVNEQFF.

CDR3: CASRPPSGSSYEQYF. The CDR3 bases are TGCGCCAGCAGGCCCCCGAGCGGGAGCTCCTACGAGCAGTACTTC. This rearrangement joins TRBV4-1 to TRBJ2-7; TRBD2 matches at 8 bases. Germline CDR1 MGHRA, CDR2 YSYEKL. The V and J ends lost 6 bases and 0 bases, in that order; junction bases with no gene match: 7. The CDR3 contains 15 residues.

J is TRBJ1-5 and V is TRBV27, with a weak D call TRBD1 (6 bases). CDR3 length equals 14 residues. The V end was cut by 3 bases, the J end by 4 bases, with 10 bases between. CDR1 is MNHEY and CDR2 is SMNVEV in the germline V gene (reference sequence). Here the CDR3 DNA reads TGTGCCAGCAGTTTTCAGGGGCCGAATCAGCCCCAGCATTTT. Its protein product is CASSFQGPNQPQHF.

The chain links TRBV15 to TRBJ1-3; unclear D gene. The V gene's germline CDR1 is LNHNV and CDR2 YYDKDF (reference sequence). This CDR3 spans 15 amino acids. V lost 8 bases and J lost 3, with 17 bases in between. CDR3 in DNA: TGTGCCACCGCGAATCCAGGTGGGGATGGAAACACCATATATTTT. Translated, it gives CATANPGGDGNTIYF. Using reference TRBV15 and TRBJ1-3 for the parts outside the CDR3, the full variable domain is DAMVIQNPRYQVTQFGKPVTLSCSQTLNHNVMYWYQQKSSQAPKLLFHYYDKDFNNEADTPDNFQSRRPNTSFCFLDIRSPGLGDTAMYLCATANPGGDGNTIYFGEGSWLTVV.

The chain employs TRBV24-1 and TRBJ2-2; D is unresolved. The V end was cut by 5 bases, the J end by 3 bases, with 9 bases between. CDR3 size: 14 residues. From germline, CDR1 is KGHDR and CDR2 SFDVKD. CDR3 nucleotides: TGTGCCACCAGTGCCCCTGGGGACACCGGGGAGCTGTTTTTT. This gives the protein CATSAPGDTGELFF.

V usage is TRBV15 and J usage is TRBJ2-7, with 8 nucleotides matching TRBD1. J was trimmed by 0 bases and V by 3 bases; bases with no gene match: 1. Germline-derived CDR1 and CDR2 are LNHNV and YYDKDF (reference sequence). CDR3 length equals 14 residues. The CDR3 spells CATSSTGGSYEQYF. CDR3 DNA: TGTGCCACCAGCAGCACAGGGGGCTCCTACGAGCAGTACTTC.